This T cell receptor (beta chain) was found in a study of T cell responses to AZD1222 COVID-19 vaccine. Study-level results: Baseline seropositivity characterized only 5 or 6 AZD1222 recipients.

Produced via immunoSEQ multiplex PCR; TCRdb's table is partial and in-frame only. The sample lists around 99,000 clones; 87% were seen once. On this clone itself: What it binds is unknown.

Unmatched junction bases numbered 11, after V lost 6 bases and J lost 7 bases. This CDR3 contains 14 residues. Germline CDR1 SNHLY, CDR2 FYNNEI. This receptor was taken from an adult in good health. The material sequenced was peripheral blood, taken on day 0 of AZD1222 vaccination. This rearrangement joins TRBV2 to TRBJ1-2; TRBD1 aligns across 7 bases. The CDR3 DNA reads TGTGCCAGCAGCTACAACAGGGGTAATGGTGGCTACACCTTC. Its protein product is CASSYNRGNGGYTF.